Listed here are 27 T cell receptor beta chains from one sample, sequenced in a study of T cell repertoires in cytomegalovirus infection. These receptors' antigens are unknown. One entry per CDR3 protein, called by TCRdb with MiXCR from the reads. The sample yields hundreds of thousands of distinct CDR3 sequences, more than 25% seen once. Source: cultured CD8+ T cells from PBMCs, taken from culture after CMV antigen stimulation. Source of these receptors: a human donor in good health (CMV status not recorded). Some clones in this sample may be carry-over from other donors' samples.

This clonotype was seen many times. This rearrangement joins TRBV7-9 to TRBJ1-5; D call uncertain. Germline CDR1 reads SEHNR; CDR2 reads FQNEAQ (reference sequence). V gave up 5 bases and J gave up 5 bases, with 10 bases separating them. The CDR3 spans 13 residues. CDR3 DNA sequence: TGTGCCAGCAGCCCAGGTTTGGATCAGCCCCAGCATTTT. It encodes CASSPGLDQPQHF.

CDR3 in DNA: TGTGCCAGCAGCTTAACCTTCTACGAGCAGTACGTC. This encodes CASSLTFYEQYV. This chain joins TRBV7-9 and TRBJ2-7; D uncertain. Germline V gene lookup returns CDR1 SEHNR and CDR2 FQNEAQ (reference sequence). Trimming took 2 bases from V and 3 from J, leaving 5 bases between them. CDR3 length equals 12 residues.

This clonotype has more than one count but fewer than ten. The chain couples TRBV7-8 to TRBJ2-7; no clear D gene. The CDR3 is 15 residues long. Germline loops: CDR1 SGHVS, CDR2 FQNEAQ. Trimming took 1 base from V and 0 from J, leaving 10 bases between them. For the CDR3, the DNA is TGTGCCAGCAGCTTAGATCCAGGAGACTCCTACGAGCAGTACTTC. Protein product: CASSLDPGDSYEQYF.

This clonotype was seen many times. The junction departs from germline at one end; a sequencing error may be responsible. The rearrangement uses TRBV6-1 and TRBJ2-7; possible D gene TRBD1, 5 bases. The CDR3 runs to 15 residues. Germline CDR1 MNHNS, CDR2 SASEGT. In DNA, the CDR3 is TGTGCCAGCAGCGAAGTAGGGGCCAACTCCTACGAGCAGTACTTC. Residues: CASSEVGANSYEQYF.

The rearrangement joins TRBV20-1 to TRBJ2-5; 11 bases agree with TRBD2. J lost 5 bases, V lost 3 bases, and 8 bases had no gene match. The CDR3 spans 15 residues. Germline V lookup: CDR1 DFQATT, CDR2 SNEGSKA (reference sequence). The CDR3 here is CSARTSGAGGETQYF. The CDR3 DNA is TGCAGTGCTAGGACTAGCGGGGCGGGGGGGGAGACCCAGTACTTC.

This clonotype occurred many times. V and J are TRBV27 and TRBJ2-7, with no clear D. This CDR3 spans 13 amino acids. From germline, CDR1 is MNHEY and CDR2 SMNVEV (reference sequence). Trimming pared 6 bases from V and 1 base from J, leaving 10 bases between. CDR3 sequence (DNA): TGTGCCAGCAGCTTAGGCAGGTCCTACGAGCAGTACTTC. It encodes CASSLGRSYEQYF.

This clonotype was seen at least ten times. The chain is built from TRBV7-2 and TRBJ2-3, with TRBD2 matching over 7 bases. The length of the CDR3 is 16 residues. CDR1 is SGHTA and CDR2 is FQGNSA in the germline V gene. The V segment lost 6 bases and the J segment 5 bases; nucleotides outside the gene matches: 14. The CDR3 reads CASRPFGGGLVDTQYF. For the CDR3, the DNA is TGTGCCAGCAGACCCTTTGGCGGGGGATTGGTAGATACGCAGTATTTT.

The chain employs TRBV5-1 and TRBJ2-2; 8 bases are shared with TRBD1. This CDR3 is 15 amino acids long. CDR1 SGHRS and CDR2 YFSETQ come from the germline V gene. J was trimmed by 7 bases and V by 0 bases; bases with no gene match: 5. CDR3 amino acids: CASSLGTRGLGELFF. The CDR3 DNA sequence: TGCGCCAGCAGCTTGGGGACCAGGGGGCTCGGGGAGCTGTTTTTT. The variable domain in full, completed from reference TRBV5-1 and TRBJ2-2, reads KAGVTQTPRYLIKTRGQQVTLSCSPISGHRSVSWYQQTPGQGLQFLFEYFSETQRNKGNFPGRFSGRQFSNSRSEMNVSTLELGDSALYLCASSLGTRGLGELFFGEGSRLTVL.

CDR3: CASSYSSLTGVNTEAFF. The DNA of the CDR3 is TGTGCCAGCAGTTACTCGTCTTTGACAGGGGTGAACACTGAAGCTTTCTTT. This chain links TRBV6-2 or TRBV6-3 with TRBJ1-1; 8 bases align to TRBD1. The CDR3 is 17 residues long. Per germline, CDR1 MNHEY and CDR2 SVGEGT. The V gene end was trimmed by 0 bases and the J gene end by 0 bases; junction bases not matched to a gene: 6.

The V call is TRBV11-2, the J call TRBJ2-7; the match to TRBD1 covers 8 bases. The germline V gene has CDR1 SGHAT and CDR2 FQNNGV. The ends lost 1 base at V and 1 base at J; junction bases unmatched: 6. The CDR3 consists of 16 residues. The CDR3 sequence is CASSLGQGMWSYEQYF. The CDR3 DNA reads as TGTGCCAGCAGCTTAGGACAGGGGATGTGGTCCTACGAGCAGTACTTC.

The rearrangement uses TRBV19 and TRBJ2-2; TRBD2 matches at 12 bases. This CDR3 contains 17 residues. CDR1 is LNHDA and CDR2 is SQIVND in the germline V gene (reference sequence). The J segment lost 3 bases and the V segment lost 6 bases, leaving 8 bases of the junction unmatched. The CDR3, as DNA: TGTGCCAGTAGGGACGTACTAGCGGGGGGATACACCGGGGAGCTGTTTTTT. Its translation is CASRDVLAGGYTGELFF. The entire variable domain, with the rest obtained from reference TRBV19 and TRBJ2-2, is as follows: DGGITQSPKYLFRKEGQNVTLSCEQNLNHDAMYWYRQDPGQGLRLIYYSQIVNDFQKGDIAEGYSVSREKKESFPLTVTSAQKNPTAFYLCASRDVLAGGYTGELFFGEGSRLTVL.

In its sample, this clonotype was seen a few times. The V gene is TRBV4-3, the J gene TRBJ2-2; D gene uncertain. The CDR3 has 15 amino acids. Trimming removed 0 bases from V and 6 bases from J, with 11 bases in between. Per germline, CDR1 LGHNA and CDR2 YSLEER. The CDR3 sequence is CASSQEMMAAGELFF. In DNA form, the CDR3 reads TGCGCCAGCAGCCAAGAAATGATGGCAGCCGGGGAGCTGTTTTTT.

The genes are TRBV15 and TRBJ2-5; TRBD1 aligns across 9 bases. V shed 1 base, J shed 6 bases, and the junction held 3 bases outside the gene matches. The V gene's germline CDR1 is LNHNV and CDR2 YYDKDF (reference sequence). CDR3 length: 14 residues. CDR3 sequence: CATSRVTGGQTQYF. CDR3 bases: TGTGCCACCAGCAGAGTAACAGGGGGCCAGACCCAGTACTTC.

The rearrangement joins TRBV20-1 to TRBJ1-5; D perhaps matches TRBD1 (6 bases). Trimming cost V 3 bases and J 0 bases, with 12 bases left between them. The CDR3 runs 15 residues. Looked up from germline, CDR1 is DFQATT and CDR2 is SNEGSKA (reference sequence). The CDR3 is CSARSDSASNQPQHF. The DNA of the CDR3 is TGCAGTGCTAGGTCGGACAGTGCTAGCAATCAGCCCCAGCATTTT.

The chain recombines TRBV27 with TRBJ1-2; D may be TRBD1 (5 bases). The CDR3 has 15 amino acids. Germline V gives CDR1 MNHEY, CDR2 SMNVEV (reference sequence). The V gene lost 5 bases and the J gene lost 1 base, with 14 bases spanning the gap. The CDR3 sequence: CASSPTELNNYGYTF. The CDR3 DNA sequence: TGTGCCAGCAGTCCGACAGAACTAAATAACTATGGCTACACCTTC.

This clonotype has more than one count but fewer than ten. The chain combines TRBV27 with TRBJ1-2; D gene ambiguous. CDR1 and CDR2 from the germline V gene are MNHEY and SMNVEV (reference sequence). The CDR3 sequence is 16 residues long. V shed 7 bases and J shed 0 bases, with 18 bases lying between them. The CDR3 DNA reads TGTGCCAGCACCCCAGCGGCCGGAAACTCTAACTATGGCTACACCTTC. Translated: CASTPAAGNSNYGYTF.

V is TRBV27 and J is TRBJ2-5, with unresolved D. The V end lost 6 bases, the J end lost 3 bases, and 17 bases lay between the germline ends. Germline assignment: CDR1 MNHEY and CDR2 SMNVEV (reference sequence). The CDR3 extends over 15 amino acids. CDR3 amino acids: CASSPLDRLEETQYF. The CDR3 DNA follows: TGTGCCAGCAGCCCCCTCGACCGGTTAGAAGAGACCCAGTACTTC.

This clonotype was observed many times. The chain has TRBV7-2 and TRBJ2-1; 8 bases align to TRBD2. Germline values: CDR1 SGHTA, CDR2 FQGNSA. The junction had 11 bases not matched to a gene; V was cut back by 10 bases and J by 9 bases. CDR3 length: 13 amino acids. Here the CDR3 reads CATRSGGSAEQFF. DNA for the CDR3: TGTGCCACCAGGAGCGGGGGATCCGCTGAGCAGTTCTTC.

This clonotype has ten or more counts. The chain combines TRBV6-1 with TRBJ1-5; no clear D. The V and J ends lost 8 bases and 0 bases respectively, with 8 bases between them. Germline lookup yields CDR1 MNHNS and CDR2 SASEGT. The CDR3 is made up of 13 amino acids. CDR3 coding DNA: TGTGCCAGCTCCAAATATAGCAATCAGCCCCAGCATTTT. Its translation: CASSKYSNQPQHF.

The V and J genes are TRBV27 and TRBJ2-1; 7 positions match TRBD1. This CDR3 region has 14 residues. Germline CDR1 is MNHEY and CDR2 is SMNVEV (reference sequence). J gave up 8 bases and V 0 bases, and 4 bases lay outside the gene matches. CDR3 protein: CASSLSQGEDEQFF. The CDR3 DNA sequence: TGTGCCAGCAGTTTATCTCAGGGGGAAGATGAGCAGTTCTTC.

The genes are TRBV7-9 and TRBJ2-3, with D perhaps matching TRBD1 (6 bases). CDR3 length: 13 residues. From germline, CDR1 is SEHNR and CDR2 FQNEAQ (reference sequence). Trimming took off 6 bases at V and 5 bases at J, with 12 bases between the two ends. The CDR3 spells CASRELQGDTQYF. The CDR3, as DNA: TGTGCCAGCAGGGAATTACAGGGAGATACGCAGTATTTT.

CDR3 DNA: TGTGCCACCAGTGATTATAGCGGAGAGACCCAGTACTTC. Encoded protein: CATSDYSGETQYF. The chain employs TRBV24-1 and TRBJ2-5, with D possibly matching TRBD2 (6 bases). The germline V gene encodes CDR1 KGHDR and CDR2 SFDVKD. There are 13 residues in the CDR3. V was pared by 2 bases and J by 4 bases, with 7 bases between.

The gene calls are TRBV6-8 and TRBJ1-2, with D possibly being TRBD1 (5 bases). The CDR3 is 14 amino acids. V was clipped by 0 bases and J by 4 bases, with 9 bases between them. Germline loops: CDR1 MNHGY, CDR2 SAAAGT. CDR3 sequence (DNA): TGTGCCAGCAGTTACTCAAGGACACTCTATGGCTACACCTTC. Residues: CASSYSRTLYGYTF.

This chain joins TRBV27 and TRBJ2-7; 8 positions match TRBD1. J gave up 1 base and V 4 bases, and 12 bases lay outside the gene matches. The CDR3 covers 17 residues. Germline V gene sequence: CDR1 MNHEY, CDR2 SMNVEV (reference sequence). The CDR3 DNA reads as TGTGCCAGCAGTTCTCAGACCGGGACAGGAGGTTCCTACGAGCAGTACTTC. Residues: CASSSQTGTGGSYEQYF.

The genes are TRBV19 and TRBJ1-2; 11 nucleotides agree with TRBD1. The germline V gene has CDR1 LNHDA and CDR2 SQIVND (reference sequence). The trim removed 6 bases at V and 1 base at J, leaving 7 bases unmatched. This CDR3 has 16 residues. In nucleotides, the CDR3 is TGTGCCAGTAGCTTCGACGGGACAGGGGGTAACTATGGCTACACCTTC. This gives the protein CASSFDGTGGNYGYTF.

J is TRBJ2-1 and V is TRBV12-3 or TRBV12-4; 8 bases agree with TRBD1. Germline trimming cut 3 bases from V and 9 bases from J; bases unmatched to any gene: 4. CDR3 length: 13 residues. CDR3 residues: CASSFGQGFEQFF. CDR3 in DNA: TGTGCCAGCAGTTTCGGACAGGGTTTTGAGCAGTTCTTC.

The V call is TRBV14, the J call TRBJ2-5; the D gene is possibly TRBD2 (6 bases). This CDR3 has 18 residues. Germline V gene lookup returns CDR1 SGHDN and CDR2 FVKESK. Trimming pared 1 base from V and 2 bases from J, leaving 20 bases between. The chain's CDR3 is CASSQVEGRRVRQETQYF. The CDR3 DNA reads TGTGCCAGCAGCCAAGTGGAAGGGCGGAGGGTGAGGCAAGAGACCCAGTACTTC. Supplemented by reference TRBV14 and TRBJ2-5, the full variable domain reads EAGVTQFPSHSVIEKGQTVTLRCDPISGHDNLYWYRRVMGKEIKFLLHFVKESKQDESGMPNNRFLAERTGGTYSTLKVQPAELEDSGVYFCASSQVEGRRVRQETQYFGPGTRLLVL.